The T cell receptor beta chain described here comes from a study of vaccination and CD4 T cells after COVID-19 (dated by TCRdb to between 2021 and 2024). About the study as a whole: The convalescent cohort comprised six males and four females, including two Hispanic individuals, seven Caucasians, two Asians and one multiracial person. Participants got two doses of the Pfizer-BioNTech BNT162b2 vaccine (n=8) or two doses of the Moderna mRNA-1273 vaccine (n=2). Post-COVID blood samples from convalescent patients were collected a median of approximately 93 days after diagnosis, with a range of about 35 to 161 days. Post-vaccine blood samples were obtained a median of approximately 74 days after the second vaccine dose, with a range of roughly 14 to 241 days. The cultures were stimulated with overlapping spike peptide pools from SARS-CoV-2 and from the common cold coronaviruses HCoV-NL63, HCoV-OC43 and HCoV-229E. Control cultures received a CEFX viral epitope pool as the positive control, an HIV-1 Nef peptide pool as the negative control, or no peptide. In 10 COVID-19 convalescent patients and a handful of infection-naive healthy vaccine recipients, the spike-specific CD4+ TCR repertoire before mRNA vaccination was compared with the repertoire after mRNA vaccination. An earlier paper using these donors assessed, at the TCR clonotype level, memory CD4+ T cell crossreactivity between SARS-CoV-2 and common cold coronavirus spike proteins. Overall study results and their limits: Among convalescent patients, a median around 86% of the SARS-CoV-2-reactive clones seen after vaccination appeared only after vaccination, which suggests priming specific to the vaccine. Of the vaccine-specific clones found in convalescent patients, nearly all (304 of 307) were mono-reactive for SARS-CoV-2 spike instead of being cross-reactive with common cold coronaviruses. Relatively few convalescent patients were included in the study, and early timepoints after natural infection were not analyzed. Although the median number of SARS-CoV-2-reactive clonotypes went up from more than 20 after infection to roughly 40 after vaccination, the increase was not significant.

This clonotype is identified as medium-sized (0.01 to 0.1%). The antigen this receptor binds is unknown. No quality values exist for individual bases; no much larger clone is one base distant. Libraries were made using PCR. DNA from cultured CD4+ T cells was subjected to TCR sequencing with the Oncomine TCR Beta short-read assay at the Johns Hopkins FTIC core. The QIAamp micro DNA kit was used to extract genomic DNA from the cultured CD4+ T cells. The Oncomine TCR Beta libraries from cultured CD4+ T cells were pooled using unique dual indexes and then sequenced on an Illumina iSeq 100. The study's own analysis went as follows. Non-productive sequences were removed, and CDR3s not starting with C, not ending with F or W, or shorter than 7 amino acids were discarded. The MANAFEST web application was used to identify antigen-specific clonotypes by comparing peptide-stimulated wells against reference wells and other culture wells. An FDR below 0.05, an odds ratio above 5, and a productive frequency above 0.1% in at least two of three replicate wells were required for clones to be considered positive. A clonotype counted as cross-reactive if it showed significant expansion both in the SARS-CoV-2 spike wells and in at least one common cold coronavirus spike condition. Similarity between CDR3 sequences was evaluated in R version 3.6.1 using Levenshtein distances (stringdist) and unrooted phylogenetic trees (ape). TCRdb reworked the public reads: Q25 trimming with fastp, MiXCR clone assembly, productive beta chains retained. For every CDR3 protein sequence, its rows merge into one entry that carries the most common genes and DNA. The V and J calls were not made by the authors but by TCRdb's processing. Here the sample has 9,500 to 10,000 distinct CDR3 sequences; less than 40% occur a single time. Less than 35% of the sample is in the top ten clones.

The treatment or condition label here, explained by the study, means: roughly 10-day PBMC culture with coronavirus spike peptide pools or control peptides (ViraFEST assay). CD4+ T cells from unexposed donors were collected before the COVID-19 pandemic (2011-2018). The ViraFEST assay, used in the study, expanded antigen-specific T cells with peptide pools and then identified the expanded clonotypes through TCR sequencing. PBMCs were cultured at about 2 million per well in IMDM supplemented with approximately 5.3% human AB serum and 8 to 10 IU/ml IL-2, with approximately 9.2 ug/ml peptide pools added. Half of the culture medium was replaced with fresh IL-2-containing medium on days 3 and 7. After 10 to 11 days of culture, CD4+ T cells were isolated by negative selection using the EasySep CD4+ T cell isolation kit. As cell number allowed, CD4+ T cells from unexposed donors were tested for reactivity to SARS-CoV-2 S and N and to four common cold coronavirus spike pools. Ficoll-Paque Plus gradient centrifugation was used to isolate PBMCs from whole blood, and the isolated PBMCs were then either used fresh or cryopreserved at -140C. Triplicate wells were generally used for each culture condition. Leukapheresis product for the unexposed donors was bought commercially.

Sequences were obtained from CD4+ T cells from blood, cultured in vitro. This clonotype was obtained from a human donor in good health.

The CDR3 protein sequence reads: CASSLTVGGNQPQHF. The nucleotide sequence reads TGTGCCAGCAGTCTGACAGTCGGGGGCAATCAGCCCCAGCATTTT. This chain joins TRBV27 to TRBJ1-5, and TRBD1 may be the D gene, going by 5 matching bases. The germline V gene (reference sequence) sets CDR1 to MNHEY and CDR2 to SMNVEV. Counted from cysteine to phenylalanine, this CDR3 has 15 amino acids. CDR3 DNA is the only sequence kept; it has 45 bases, read in frame from the first base. Cut back by 5 bases and 2 bases, the V and J ends lie 13 bases apart.